The clone carrying this T cell receptor (beta chain) was seen more than once but under ten times. Antigen specificity is unknown. Primers used in a second PCR of roughly 6 to 11 cycles were a sample-barcoded 5' primer and a J-beta primer mix. Each cDNA molecule received a tag from a template-switch adaptor that had 12 random nucleotides. Each single sample gave us at least 3 million CDR3-containing paired-end reads. Each CDR3 protein gets one entry after TCRdb re-called the 5' RACE reads with MiXCR. The sample consists of some 1.7 million distinct CDR3 sequences, roughly 27% of them appearing once. The data stem from a study of blood T cells in healthy people across ages. Isolation per sample recovered at least 6 million PBMCs. The study, taken as a whole, reports: As age increased, TCR beta diversity per million T cells fell in a roughly linear fashion.

The CDR3 loop spans 15 amino acids. V was cut by 5 bases and J by 6 bases, with 18 bases left in between. In germline, CDR1 is SEHNR, CDR2 FQNEAQ (reference sequence). This TCR was recovered from a woman aged 25 to 45 in good health. This chain joins TRBV7-9 and TRBJ2-3; D is possibly TRBD1 (6 bases). Material for sequencing was blood. CDR3 coding DNA: TGTGCCAGCAGCCAGGGGCAGGGAGATTTGGATACGCAGTATTTT. It yields the protein CASSQGQGDLDTQYF.